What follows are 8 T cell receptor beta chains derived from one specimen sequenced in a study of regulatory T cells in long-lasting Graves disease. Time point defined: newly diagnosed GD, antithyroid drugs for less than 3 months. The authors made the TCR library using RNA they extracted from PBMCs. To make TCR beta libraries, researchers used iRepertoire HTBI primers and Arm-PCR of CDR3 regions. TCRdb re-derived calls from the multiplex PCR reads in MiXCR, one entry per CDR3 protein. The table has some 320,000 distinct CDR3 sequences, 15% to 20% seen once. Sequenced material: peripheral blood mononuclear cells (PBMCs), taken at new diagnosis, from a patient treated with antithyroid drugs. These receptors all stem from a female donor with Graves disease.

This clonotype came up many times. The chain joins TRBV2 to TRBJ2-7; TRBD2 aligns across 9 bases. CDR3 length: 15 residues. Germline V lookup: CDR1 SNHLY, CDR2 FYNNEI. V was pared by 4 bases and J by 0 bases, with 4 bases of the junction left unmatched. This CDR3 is CASSASSGISYEQYF. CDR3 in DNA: TGTGCCAGCAGTGCGTCTAGCGGGATCTCCTACGAGCAGTACTTC.

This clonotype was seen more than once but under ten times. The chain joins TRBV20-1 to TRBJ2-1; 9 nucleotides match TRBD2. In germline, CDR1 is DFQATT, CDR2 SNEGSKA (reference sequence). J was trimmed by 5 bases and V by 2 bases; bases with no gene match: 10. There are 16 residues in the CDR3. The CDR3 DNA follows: TGCAGTGCTAGATCCCCTATAGCGGGAGACAACAATGAGCAGTTCTTC. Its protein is CSARSPIAGDNNEQFF.

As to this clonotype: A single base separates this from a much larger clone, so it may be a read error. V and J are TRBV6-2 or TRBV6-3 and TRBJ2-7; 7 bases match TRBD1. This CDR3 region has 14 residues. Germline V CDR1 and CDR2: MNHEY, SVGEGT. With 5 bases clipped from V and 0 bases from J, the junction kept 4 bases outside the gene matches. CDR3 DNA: TGTGCCAGCAGTACAGGGGACAGCTCCTACGAGCAGTACTTC. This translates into CASSTGDSSYEQYF.

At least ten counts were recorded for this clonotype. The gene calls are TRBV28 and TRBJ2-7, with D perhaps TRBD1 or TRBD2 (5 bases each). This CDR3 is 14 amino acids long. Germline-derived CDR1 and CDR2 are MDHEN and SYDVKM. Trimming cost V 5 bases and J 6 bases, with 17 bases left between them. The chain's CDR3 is CASSAAGTAREQYF. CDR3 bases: TGTGCCAGCAGTGCCGCCGGGACCGCCCGCGAGCAGTACTTC.

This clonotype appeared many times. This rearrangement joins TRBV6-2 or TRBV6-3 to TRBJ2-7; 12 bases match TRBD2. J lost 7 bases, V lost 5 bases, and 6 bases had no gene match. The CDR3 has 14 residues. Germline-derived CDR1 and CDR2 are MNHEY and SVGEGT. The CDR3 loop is CASSETGLAGEQYF. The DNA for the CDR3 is TGTGCCAGCAGTGAAACAGGACTAGCGGGGGAGCAGTACTTC.

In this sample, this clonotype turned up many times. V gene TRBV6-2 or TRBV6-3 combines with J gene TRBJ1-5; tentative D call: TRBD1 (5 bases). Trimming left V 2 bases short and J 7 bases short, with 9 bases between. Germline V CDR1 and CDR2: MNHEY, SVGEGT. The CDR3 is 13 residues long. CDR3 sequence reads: CASSYRDRQPQHF. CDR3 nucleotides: TGTGCCAGCAGTTACAGGGACCGGCAGCCCCAGCATTTT.

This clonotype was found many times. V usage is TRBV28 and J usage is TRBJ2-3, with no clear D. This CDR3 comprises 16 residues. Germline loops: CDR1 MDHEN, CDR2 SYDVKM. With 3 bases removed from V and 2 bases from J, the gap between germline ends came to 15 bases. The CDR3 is CASSFPSLRHTDTQYF. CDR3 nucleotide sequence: TGTGCCAGCAGTTTTCCTAGTTTAAGGCACACAGATACGCAGTATTTT.

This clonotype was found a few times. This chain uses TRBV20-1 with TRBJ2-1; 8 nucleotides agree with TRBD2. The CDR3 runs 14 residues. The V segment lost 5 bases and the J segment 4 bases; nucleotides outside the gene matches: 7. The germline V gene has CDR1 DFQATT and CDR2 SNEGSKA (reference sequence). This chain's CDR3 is CSAYSGMRYNEQFF. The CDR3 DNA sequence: TGCAGTGCTTATAGCGGGATGAGGTACAATGAGCAGTTCTTC.